The 29 T cell receptor beta chains below come from one sample, sequenced in a study of shared clonotypes between healthy human individuals. The method was immunoSEQ multiplex PCR; TCRdb's version includes in-frame clones alone and lacks a portion of them. The table records 950,000 to 1,300,000 clones, around 76% of them present only once. Sequenced input: memory CD4+ T cells sorted from blood. The subset denotes: CD45RA-negative fraction. These receptors came from a man younger than 35 in good health.

The CDR3 here is CAWSAPNIYEQYF. The CDR3 DNA follows: TGTGCCTGGAGTGCACCCAACATTTACGAGCAGTACTTC. The V and J genes are TRBV30 and TRBJ2-7; the D is unclear. CDR3 length equals 13 residues. CDR1 GTSNPN and CDR2 SVGIG come from the germline V gene (reference sequence). Trimming removed 1 base at V and 4 bases at J, with 11 bases between.

This clone appeared many times. The chain uses TRBV7-6 and TRBJ2-2; D is ambiguous. Trimming cost V 4 bases and J 4 bases, with 7 bases left between them. From germline, CDR1 is SGHVS and CDR2 FNYEAQ. The CDR3 extends over 13 amino acids. Written as DNA, the CDR3 is TGTGCCAGCAGCTCCCCGTCCACCGGGGAGCTGTTTTTT. It specifies CASSSPSTGELFF.

The chain employs TRBV2 and TRBJ1-5; a possible D gene is TRBD1 (6 bases). Trimming pared 6 bases from V and 4 bases from J, leaving 13 bases between. The CDR3 runs 14 residues. Germline V gene data show CDR1 as SNHLY and CDR2 as FYNNEI. CDR3 nucleotide sequence: TGTGCCAGCAGCGAGGGGGGATGGAATCAGCCCCAGCATTTT. It specifies CASSEGGWNQPQHF.

The V gene is TRBV2, the J gene TRBJ2-5, with 12 bases fitting TRBD1. V shed 4 bases, J shed 5 bases, and the junction held 5 bases outside the gene matches. CDR1 and CDR2 (germline): SNHLY, FYNNEI. The CDR3 is 15 amino acids. CDR3 sequence: CASSAGTGGSETQYF. The DNA for the CDR3 is TGTGCCAGCAGTGCCGGGACAGGGGGCTCTGAGACCCAGTACTTC.

The chain employs TRBV7-2 and TRBJ2-2; possibly TRBD1 for D (6 bases). In germline, CDR1 is SGHTA, CDR2 FQGNSA. Trimming pared 7 bases from V and 5 bases from J, leaving 11 bases between. CDR3 size: 13 residues. The CDR3 DNA follows: TGTGCCAGCAACGAACAGGGAACCGGGGAGCTGTTTTTT. Its translation: CASNEQGTGELFF.

V is TRBV7-9 and J is TRBJ2-1, with 8 nucleotides matching TRBD2. The CDR3 runs to 15 residues. The germline V gene encodes CDR1 SEHNR and CDR2 FQNEAQ (reference sequence). Germline trimming cut 2 bases from V and 8 bases from J; bases unmatched to any gene: 8. The CDR3 reads CASSLTGGLLDEQFF. CDR3 nucleotides: TGTGCCAGCAGCTTAACGGGAGGGCTTCTGGATGAGCAGTTCTTC. Filled out from reference TRBV7-9 and TRBJ2-1, the complete variable domain reads DTGVSQNPRHKITKRGQNVTFRCDPISEHNRLYWYRQTLGQGPEFLTYFQNEAQLEKSRLLSDRFSAERPKGSFSTLEIQRTEQGDSAMYLCASSLTGGLLDEQFFGPGTRLTVL.

Ten or more counts support this clone. The chain has TRBV18 and TRBJ1-2; D is unclear. Germline V gives CDR1 KGHSH, CDR2 LQKENI. Between the trimmed V and J ends, which lost 3 bases and 10 bases, there was a span of 18 bases. This CDR3 region has 14 residues. CDR3 DNA sequence: TGTGCCAGCTCACCGGTGGGAGGAGAAGACACCTACACCTTC. This encodes CASSPVGGEDTYTF.

This clone has a handful of counts. The chain is built from TRBV7-8 and TRBJ2-7; 10 nucleotides match TRBD1. The ends lost 5 bases at V and 0 bases at J; junction bases unmatched: 4. Germline V gene lookup returns CDR1 SGHVS and CDR2 FQNEAQ. The CDR3 totals 15 residues. CDR3 protein: CASSPRTGGSYEQYF. The CDR3 nucleotides are TGTGCCAGCAGCCCGAGGACAGGGGGCTCCTACGAGCAGTACTTC. Full variable domain (rest looked up from reference TRBV7-8 and TRBJ2-7): GAGVSQSPRYKVAKRGQDVALRCDPISGHVSLFWYQQALGQGPEFLTYFQNEAQLDKSGLPSDRFFAERPEGSVSTLKIQRTQQEDSAVYLCASSPRTGGSYEQYFGPGTRLTVT.

This clone was counted a few times. The chain uses TRBV9 and TRBJ2-7; 10 bases are shared with TRBD2. CDR3 length: 18 amino acids. Per germline, CDR1 SGDLS and CDR2 YYNGEE. J was trimmed by 4 bases and V by 4 bases; bases with no gene match: 17. CDR3 residues: CASSPPRSGGALSYEQYF. For the CDR3, the DNA is TGTGCCAGCAGCCCCCCCCGGAGCGGGGGGGCCCTTTCTTACGAGCAGTACTTC. Complete variable domain (other parts from reference TRBV9 and TRBJ2-7): DSGVTQTPKHLITATGQRVTLRCSPRSGDLSVYWYQQSLDQGLQFLIQYYNGEERAKGNILERFSAQQFPDLHSELNLSSLELGDSALYFCASSPPRSGGALSYEQYFGPGTRLTVT.

The chain combines TRBV10-3 with TRBJ2-7, with 12 bases aligning to TRBD1. CDR1 and CDR2 (germline): ENHRY, SYGVKD. The CDR3 is made up of 15 amino acids. Trimming took 6 bases from V and 4 from J; bases not matched to a gene: 7. The CDR3 loop is CAISPGTGGKYEQYF. The CDR3 bases are TGTGCCATCAGCCCCGGGACAGGGGGCAAGTACGAGCAGTACTTC.

The chain employs TRBV5-1 and TRBJ2-7; D is undetermined. The CDR3 contains 13 residues. The V end lost 3 bases, the J end lost 6 bases, and 13 bases lay between the germline ends. Germline-derived CDR1 and CDR2 are SGHRS and YFSETQ. CDR3 region: CASSSGAIGEQYF. In DNA form, the CDR3 reads TGCGCCAGCAGCTCAGGAGCCATCGGCGAGCAGTACTTC.

This clone was seen more than once but under ten times. The gene calls are TRBV6-6 and TRBJ2-5; 11 bases are a match to TRBD2. Losses at the gene ends were 5 bases for V and 1 base for J; bases not matched to a gene: 3. This CDR3 contains 15 residues. The V gene's germline CDR1 is MNHNY and CDR2 SVGAGI (reference sequence). DNA of the CDR3: TGTGCCAGCAGTCTAGCGGGAGGCGGCCAAGAGACCCAGTACTTC. Translation gives CASSLAGGGQETQYF.

The chain joins TRBV2 to TRBJ2-1; 9 bases agree with TRBD2. Trimming at V came to 7 bases and at J to 10 bases, leaving 8 bases not matched to a gene. CDR1 and CDR2 from the germline V gene are SNHLY and FYNNEI. This CDR3 contains 13 residues. The CDR3 region has the DNA TGTGCCAGCAACGGCGGGGGGGCCTCAGAGCAGTTCTTC. Residues: CASNGGGASEQFF.

To note about this clone: It is likely a read error: a sequence one base away is far more abundant. V usage is TRBV11-2 and J usage is TRBJ1-1; perhaps TRBD1 as D (5 bases). CDR3 size: 13 residues. The V gene's germline CDR1 is SGHAT and CDR2 FQNNGV. In nucleotides, the CDR3 is TGTGCCGGCAGCACGACAGTGAACACTGAAGCTTTCTTT. Its translation is CAGSTTVNTEAFF.

In the case of this clone: This same CDR3 is encoded by further DNA sequences in the sample. The chain links TRBV5-1 to TRBJ1-1, with D possibly TRBD1 on 6 matching bases. Trimming took 3 bases from V and 0 from J, leaving 9 bases between them. The germline gives CDR1 SGHRS, CDR2 YFSETQ. The CDR3 is 14 residues long. The CDR3 is CASSSQGMNTEAFF. CDR3 DNA: TGCGCCAGCAGCTCACAGGGCATGAACACTGAAGCTTTCTTT.

Comment on this clone: Other DNA sequences within the sample encode an identical CDR3. This chain joins TRBV20-1 and TRBJ2-7; D gene ambiguous. V dropped 4 bases and J dropped 2 bases, with 6 bases sitting between them. Germline V gene lookup returns CDR1 DFQATT and CDR2 SNEGSKA (reference sequence). The CDR3 has 11 amino acids. CDR3 in DNA: TGCAGTGCTAAAACTACCTACGAGCAGTACTTC. It yields the protein CSAKTTYEQYF.

The chain has TRBV18 and TRBJ2-7, with D possibly TRBD2 on 6 matching bases. The V gene's germline CDR1 is KGHSH and CDR2 LQKENI. Trimming pared 0 bases from V and 5 bases from J, leaving 11 bases between. This CDR3 region has 14 residues. Here the CDR3 DNA reads TGTGCCAGCTCACCACCGGTCAGGGAGGACGAGCAGTACTTC. Translated: CASSPPVREDEQYF.

This chain joins TRBV6-5 and TRBJ2-3; D remains ambiguous. Trimming cost V 4 bases and J 2 bases, with 10 bases left between them. The CDR3 is 14 residues long. Germline V gene data show CDR1 as MNHEY and CDR2 as SVGAGI. CDR3 sequence: CASSSTLITDTQYF. Here the CDR3 DNA reads TGTGCCAGCAGTTCAACCCTAATCACAGATACGCAGTATTTT.

This clone was detected only once. The chain has TRBV2 and TRBJ2-4; 7 bases agree with TRBD2. The CDR3 consists of 12 residues. Germline V lookup: CDR1 SNHLY, CDR2 FYNNEI. With 7 bases clipped from V and 7 bases from J, the junction kept 4 bases outside the gene matches. The CDR3 protein is CASTGRGNIQYF. DNA of the CDR3: TGTGCCAGCACAGGGCGGGGGAACATTCAGTACTTC.

The gene calls are TRBV4-1 and TRBJ2-1, with 13 bases identical to TRBD2. The CDR3 loop spans 13 amino acids. V shed 2 bases and J 15 bases; nucleotides not matched to a gene: 4. CDR1 MGHRA and CDR2 YSYEKL come from the germline V gene. The CDR3 nucleotides are TGCGCCAGCAGCCAACCACTAGCGGGGGGGAGGTTCTTC. Amino acids: CASSQPLAGGRFF.

On this clone: One junction end disagrees with the germline gene, perhaps due to a read error. The CDR3 nucleotides read TGTGCCAGCAGCCTAGCGGAAAAGACGCAGTATTTT. Its translation is CASSLAEKTQYF. The V and J genes are TRBV7-2 and TRBJ2-3; 7 bases map to TRBD2. In germline, CDR1 is SGHTA, CDR2 FQGNSA. CDR3 length: 12 amino acids.

This chain connects TRBV9 to TRBJ2-3, with D possibly matching TRBD2 (6 bases). The CDR3 length is 16 residues. The germline CDR1 and CDR2 sequences are SGDLS and YYNGEE. V lost 3 bases, J lost 2 bases, and 16 bases lay in between. Here the CDR3 DNA reads TGTGCCAGCAGCGCATTTGGACTATCCCACACAGATACGCAGTATTTT. Amino acids: CASSAFGLSHTDTQYF.

This clone was counted once. The chain recombines TRBV19 with TRBJ1-1; D may be TRBD1 (5 bases). V was trimmed by 6 bases and J by 2 bases, leaving 13 bases between them. Germline-derived CDR1 and CDR2 are LNHDA and SQIVND (reference sequence). The CDR3 has 14 residues. The CDR3 sequence is CASRDRTHNTEAFF. The DNA for the CDR3 is TGTGCCAGTAGGGATCGGACACACAACACTGAAGCTTTCTTT.

CDR3 region: CARRVGGELFF. The CDR3 DNA reads TGTGCCAGAAGAGTTGGCGGGGAGCTGTTTTTT. This chain links TRBV2 with TRBJ2-2; D call uncertain. The CDR3 has 11 residues. Germline V lookup: CDR1 SNHLY, CDR2 FYNNEI. V lost 9 bases and J 7 bases, leaving 9 bases between the germline ends.

The J gene is TRBJ1-1, the V gene TRBV5-4, with TRBD1 identical over 8 bases. The CDR3 is made up of 14 amino acids. Germline CDR1 SGHNT, CDR2 YYREEE (reference sequence). Trimming removed 4 bases from V and 6 bases from J; junction bases left unmatched: 8. CDR3 protein: CASSLTGAGAEAFF. The CDR3 DNA follows: TGTGCCAGCAGCCTGACAGGGGCGGGCGCTGAAGCTTTCTTT.

This chain joins TRBV30 and TRBJ2-2; D may be TRBD2 (5 bases). V was clipped by 4 bases and J by 4 bases, with 13 bases between them. The CDR3 has 14 residues. The germline CDR1 and CDR2 sequences are GTSNPN and SVGIG (reference sequence). Here the CDR3 DNA reads TGTGCCTGGACGAGGACTTACAGCACCGGGGAGCTGTTTTTT. This codes for CAWTRTYSTGELFF.

V gene TRBV14 combines with J gene TRBJ1-6; possibly TRBD1 for D (5 bases). The germline V and J ends were trimmed by 2 bases and 5 bases, with 7 bases remaining between them. The CDR3 consists of 14 residues. Germline assignment: CDR1 SGHDN and CDR2 FVKESK. In nucleotides, the CDR3 is TGTGCCAGCAGCCAAACCAGGGATAATTCACCCCTCCACTTT. Protein product: CASSQTRDNSPLHF.

V is TRBV6-5 and J is TRBJ2-6; no firm D call. CDR1 is MNHEY and CDR2 is SVGAGI in the germline V gene. V was clipped by 5 bases and J by 0 bases, with 8 bases between them. This CDR3 has 15 amino acids. The CDR3 DNA follows: TGTGCCAGCAGTCGTGACATCTCTGGGGCCAACGTCCTGACTTTC. It codes for CASSRDISGANVLTF.

This clone has just a few counts. The chain couples TRBV2 to TRBJ1-4; D is ambiguous. This CDR3 comprises 16 residues. Trimming removed 7 bases from V and 5 bases from J, with 20 bases in between. The germline V gene has CDR1 SNHLY and CDR2 FYNNEI. CDR3 loop: CASKDSGSLINEKLFF. CDR3 nucleotides: TGTGCCAGCAAGGACTCGGGCAGTCTTATAAATGAAAAACTGTTTTTT.